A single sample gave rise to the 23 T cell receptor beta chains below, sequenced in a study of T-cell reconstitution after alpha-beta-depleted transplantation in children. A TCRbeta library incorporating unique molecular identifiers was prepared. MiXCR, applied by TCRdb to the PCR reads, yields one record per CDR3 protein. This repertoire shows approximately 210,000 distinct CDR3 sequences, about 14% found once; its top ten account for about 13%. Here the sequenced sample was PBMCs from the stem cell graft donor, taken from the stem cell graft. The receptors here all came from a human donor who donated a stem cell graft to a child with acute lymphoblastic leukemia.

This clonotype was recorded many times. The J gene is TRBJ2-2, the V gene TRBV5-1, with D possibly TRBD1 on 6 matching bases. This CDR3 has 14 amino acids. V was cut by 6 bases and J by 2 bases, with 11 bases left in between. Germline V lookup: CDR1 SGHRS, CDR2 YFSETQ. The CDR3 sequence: CASMRDTNTGELFF. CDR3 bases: TGCGCCAGCATGAGGGACACAAACACCGGGGAGCTGTTTTTT.

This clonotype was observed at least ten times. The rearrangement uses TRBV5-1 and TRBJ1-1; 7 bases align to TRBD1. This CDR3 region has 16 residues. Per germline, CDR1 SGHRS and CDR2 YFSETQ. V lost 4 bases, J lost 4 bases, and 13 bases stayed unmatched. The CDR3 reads CASSPIDREDTTEAFF. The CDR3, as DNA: TGCGCCAGCAGCCCCATAGACAGGGAGGATACCACTGAAGCTTTCTTT.

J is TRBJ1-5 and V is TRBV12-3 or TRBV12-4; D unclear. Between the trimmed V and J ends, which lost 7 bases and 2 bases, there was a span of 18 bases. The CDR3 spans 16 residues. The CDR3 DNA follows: TGTGCCAGCATTAAAGAGGAGGGCTACGGCAATCAGCCCCAGCATTTT. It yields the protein CASIKEEGYGNQPQHF.

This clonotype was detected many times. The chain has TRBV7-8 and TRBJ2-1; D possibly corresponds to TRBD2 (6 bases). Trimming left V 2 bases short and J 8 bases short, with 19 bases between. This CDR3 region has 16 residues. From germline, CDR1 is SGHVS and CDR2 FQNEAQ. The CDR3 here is CASSLSLDLEGDEQFF. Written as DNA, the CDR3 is TGTGCCAGCAGCTTAAGTCTGGACTTGGAGGGCGATGAGCAGTTCTTC.

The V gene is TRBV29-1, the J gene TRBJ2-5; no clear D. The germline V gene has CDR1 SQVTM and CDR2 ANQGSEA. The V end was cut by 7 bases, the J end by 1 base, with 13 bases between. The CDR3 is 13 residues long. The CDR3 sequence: CSAPGPSQETQYF. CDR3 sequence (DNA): TGCAGCGCCCCCGGACCCTCCCAAGAGACCCAGTACTTC.

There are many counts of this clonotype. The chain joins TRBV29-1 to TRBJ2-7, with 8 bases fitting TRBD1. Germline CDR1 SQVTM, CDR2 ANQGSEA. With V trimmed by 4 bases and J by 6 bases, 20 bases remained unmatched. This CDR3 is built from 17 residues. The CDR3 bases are TGCAGCGTTGCCGGTCACCCCTCGGGACAGGCGATGGGCGAGCAGTACTTC. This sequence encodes CSVAGHPSGQAMGEQYF.

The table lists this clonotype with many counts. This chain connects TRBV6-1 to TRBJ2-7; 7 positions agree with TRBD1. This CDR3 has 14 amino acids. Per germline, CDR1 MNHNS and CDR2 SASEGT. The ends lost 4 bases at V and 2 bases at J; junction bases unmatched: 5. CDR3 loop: CASSARTGPYEQYF. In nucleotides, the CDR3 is TGTGCCAGCAGTGCGCGGACAGGCCCCTACGAGCAGTACTTC.

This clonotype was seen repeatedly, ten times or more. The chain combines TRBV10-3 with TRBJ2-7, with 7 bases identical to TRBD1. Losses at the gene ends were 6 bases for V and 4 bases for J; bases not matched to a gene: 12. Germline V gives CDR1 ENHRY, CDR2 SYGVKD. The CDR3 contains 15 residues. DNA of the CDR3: TGTGCCATCAGCCAGCCTGGACAGGCCCCGTACGAGCAGTACTTC. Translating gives CAISQPGQAPYEQYF.

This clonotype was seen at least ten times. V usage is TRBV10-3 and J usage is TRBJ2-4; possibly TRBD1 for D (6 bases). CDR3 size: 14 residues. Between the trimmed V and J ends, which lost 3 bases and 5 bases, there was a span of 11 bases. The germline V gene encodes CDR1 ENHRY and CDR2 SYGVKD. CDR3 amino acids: CAISDGTGQNIQYF. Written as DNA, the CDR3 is TGTGCCATCAGTGATGGAACAGGGCAAAACATTCAGTACTTC.

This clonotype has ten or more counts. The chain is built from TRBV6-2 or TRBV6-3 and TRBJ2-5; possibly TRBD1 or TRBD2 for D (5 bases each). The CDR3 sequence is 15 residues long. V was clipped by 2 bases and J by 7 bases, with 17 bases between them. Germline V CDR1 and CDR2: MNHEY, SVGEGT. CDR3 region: CASSYPLWDEGTQYF. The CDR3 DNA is TGTGCCAGCAGTTACCCATTGTGGGACGAAGGGACCCAGTACTTC.

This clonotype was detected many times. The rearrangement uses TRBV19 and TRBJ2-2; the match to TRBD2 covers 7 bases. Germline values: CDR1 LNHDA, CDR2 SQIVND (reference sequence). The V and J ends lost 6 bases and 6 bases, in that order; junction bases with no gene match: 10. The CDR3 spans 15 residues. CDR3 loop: CASRGSAGVPGELFF. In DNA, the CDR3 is TGTGCCAGTAGAGGAAGTGCGGGAGTGCCCGGGGAGCTGTTTTTT. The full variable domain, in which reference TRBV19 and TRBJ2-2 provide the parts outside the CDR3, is DGGITQSPKYLFRKEGQNVTLSCEQNLNHDAMYWYRQDPGQGLRLIYYSQIVNDFQKGDIAEGYSVSREKKESFPLTVTSAQKNPTAFYLCASRGSAGVPGELFFGEGSRLTVL.

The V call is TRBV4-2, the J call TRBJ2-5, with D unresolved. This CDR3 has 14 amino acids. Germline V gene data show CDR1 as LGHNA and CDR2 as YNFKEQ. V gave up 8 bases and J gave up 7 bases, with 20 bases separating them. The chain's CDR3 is CASGPWLLRWTQYF. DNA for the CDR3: TGTGCCAGCGGCCCGTGGCTCCTCCGATGGACCCAGTACTTC.

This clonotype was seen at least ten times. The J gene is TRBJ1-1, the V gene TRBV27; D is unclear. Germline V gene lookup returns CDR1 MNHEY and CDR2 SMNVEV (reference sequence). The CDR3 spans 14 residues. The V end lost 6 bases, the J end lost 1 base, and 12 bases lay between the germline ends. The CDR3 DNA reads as TGTGCCAGCAGGAAGGGCGTTGGGAACACTGAAGCTTTCTTT. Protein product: CASRKGVGNTEAFF.

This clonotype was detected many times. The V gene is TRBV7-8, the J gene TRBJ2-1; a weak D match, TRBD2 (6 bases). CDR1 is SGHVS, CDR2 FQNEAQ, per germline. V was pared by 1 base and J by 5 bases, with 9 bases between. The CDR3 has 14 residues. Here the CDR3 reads CASSLGRRDNEQFF. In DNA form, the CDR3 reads TGTGCCAGCAGCTTAGGGCGGAGGGACAATGAGCAGTTCTTC.

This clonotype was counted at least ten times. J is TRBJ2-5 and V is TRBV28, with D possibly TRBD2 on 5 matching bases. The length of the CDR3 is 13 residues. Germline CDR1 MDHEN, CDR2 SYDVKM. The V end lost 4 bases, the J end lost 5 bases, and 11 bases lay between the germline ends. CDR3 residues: CASSSVSGETQYF. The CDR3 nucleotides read TGTGCCAGCAGTTCCGTGTCGGGGGAGACCCAGTACTTC.

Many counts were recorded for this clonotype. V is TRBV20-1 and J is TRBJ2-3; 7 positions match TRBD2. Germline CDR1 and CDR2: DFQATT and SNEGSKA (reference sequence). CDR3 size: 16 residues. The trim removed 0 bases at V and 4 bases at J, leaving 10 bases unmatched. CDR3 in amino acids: CSAREGSGLPADTQYF. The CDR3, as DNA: TGCAGTGCTAGAGAGGGTAGCGGGCTCCCCGCAGATACGCAGTATTTT.

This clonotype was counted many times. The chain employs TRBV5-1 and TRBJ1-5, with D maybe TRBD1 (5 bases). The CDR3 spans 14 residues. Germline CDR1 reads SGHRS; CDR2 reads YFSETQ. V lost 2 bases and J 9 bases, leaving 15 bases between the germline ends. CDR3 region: CASSLTAGFGPQHF. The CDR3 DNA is TGCGCCAGCAGCTTAACCGCAGGGTTTGGGCCCCAGCATTTT.

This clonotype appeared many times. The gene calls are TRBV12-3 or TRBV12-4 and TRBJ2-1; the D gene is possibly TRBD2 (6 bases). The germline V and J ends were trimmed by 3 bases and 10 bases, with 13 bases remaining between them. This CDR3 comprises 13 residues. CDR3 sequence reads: CASSFGGDSEQFF. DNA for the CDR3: TGTGCCAGCAGTTTCGGGGGTGACAGCGAGCAGTTCTTC.

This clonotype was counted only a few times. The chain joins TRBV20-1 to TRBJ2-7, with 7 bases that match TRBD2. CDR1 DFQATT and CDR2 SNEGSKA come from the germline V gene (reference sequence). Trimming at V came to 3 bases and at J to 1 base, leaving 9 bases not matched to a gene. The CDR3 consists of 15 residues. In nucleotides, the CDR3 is TGCAGTGCTAGGTCGGGTAGAGCGGGGTCCTACGAGCAGTACTTC. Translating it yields CSARSGRAGSYEQYF.

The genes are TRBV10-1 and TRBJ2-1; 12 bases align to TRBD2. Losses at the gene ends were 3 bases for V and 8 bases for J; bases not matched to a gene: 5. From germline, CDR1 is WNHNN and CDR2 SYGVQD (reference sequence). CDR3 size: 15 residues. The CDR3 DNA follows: TGCGCCAGCAGTGAACTAGCGGGAGGCCTCGATGAGCAGTTCTTC. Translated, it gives CASSELAGGLDEQFF.

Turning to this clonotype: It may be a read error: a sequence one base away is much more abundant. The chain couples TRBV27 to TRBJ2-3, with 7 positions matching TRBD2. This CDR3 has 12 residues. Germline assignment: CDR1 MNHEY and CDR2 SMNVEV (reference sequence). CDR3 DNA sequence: TGTGCCAACTCCGGGACTACACATACGCATTATTTT. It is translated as CANSGTTHTHYF.

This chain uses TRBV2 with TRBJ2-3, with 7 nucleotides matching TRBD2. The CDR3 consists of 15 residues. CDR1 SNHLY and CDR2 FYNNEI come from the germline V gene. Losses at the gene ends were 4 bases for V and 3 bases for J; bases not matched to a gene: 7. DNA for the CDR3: TGTGCCAGCAGTGGGGGCGGGAGCGGTACAGATACGCAGTATTTT. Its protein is CASSGGGSGTDTQYF. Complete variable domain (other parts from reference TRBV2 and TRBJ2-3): EPEVTQTPSHQVTQMGQEVILRCVPISNHLYFYWYRQILGQKVEFLVSFYNNEISEKSEIFDDQFSVERPDGSNFTLKIRSTKLEDSAMYFCASSGGGSGTDTQYFGPGTRLTVL.

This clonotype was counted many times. CDR3 sequence: CASSLAIGGSLSYNEQFF. In DNA, the CDR3 is TGCGCCAGCAGCTTGGCAATCGGCGGGAGCCTATCCTACAATGAGCAGTTCTTC. The V gene is TRBV5-1, the J gene TRBJ2-1; 7 bases fit TRBD2. V dropped 0 bases and J dropped 1; count of bases not matched to a gene: 10. The CDR3 covers 18 residues. Germline V lookup: CDR1 SGHRS, CDR2 YFSETQ. The full variable domain, its missing parts supplied by reference TRBV5-1 and TRBJ2-1, is KAGVTQTPRYLIKTRGQQVTLSCSPISGHRSVSWYQQTPGQGLQFLFEYFSETQRNKGNFPGRFSGRQFSNSRSEMNVSTLELGDSALYLCASSLAIGGSLSYNEQFFGPGTRLTVL.